This entry lists 10 T cell receptor beta chains sequenced from one sample in a study of T cell repertoires in cytomegalovirus infection. These TCRs are of unknown antigen specificity. TCRdb itself ran the reads through MiXCR, one entry per CDR3 protein. Of about 920,000 distinct CDR3 sequences listed, around a third were seen once; the top ten hold about 14%. The sample consisted of cultured CD8+ T cells from PBMCs, taken from culture after CMV antigen stimulation. All receptors come from a human donor in good health (CMV status not recorded). Some clones in this sample may be carry-over from other donors' samples.

The chain joins TRBV29-1 to TRBJ2-7, with D tentatively TRBD1 or TRBD2 (5 bases each). The CDR3 runs 16 residues. Trimming left V 3 bases short and J 0 bases short, with 18 bases between. Germline values: CDR1 SQVTM, CDR2 ANQGSEA. The chain's CDR3 is CSVDGLRGASSYEQYF. The CDR3 DNA follows: TGCAGCGTTGACGGACTCCGGGGCGCGAGCTCCTACGAGCAGTACTTC.

This clonotype occurred a few times. The rearrangement links TRBV6-5 to TRBJ2-3, with 11 positions matching TRBD1. Germline assignment: CDR1 MNHEY and CDR2 SVGAGI. V lost 6 bases to trimming and J lost 6 bases; unmatched junction nucleotides: 5. CDR3 size: 14 residues. The CDR3 region has the DNA TGTGCCAGCAGCAAAGGGACAGGGGGGGATACGCAGTATTTT. Its translation: CASSKGTGGDTQYF.

This CDR3 is CASSIIAGGGSSYNEQFF. DNA of the CDR3: TGTGCCAGCAGTATAATAGCGGGAGGCGGCTCCTCCTACAATGAGCAGTTCTTC. The chain joins TRBV6-6 to TRBJ2-1; TRBD2 agrees at 10 bases. CDR1 and CDR2 (germline): MNHNY, SVGAGI (reference sequence). The V gene end was trimmed by 5 bases and the J gene end by 0 bases; junction bases not matched to a gene: 10. This CDR3 is 18 amino acids long.

The chain is built from TRBV29-1 and TRBJ2-6, with D unresolved. The CDR3 spans 15 residues. Per the germline V gene, CDR1 is SQVTM and CDR2 is ANQGSEA. The germline V and J ends were trimmed by 0 bases and 12 bases, with 18 bases remaining between them. The CDR3 coding sequence is TGCAGCGTTGAAGATCGGAAGACAACCCAACGCGTCCTGACTTTC. Its translation: CSVEDRKTTQRVLTF.

A few counts support this clonotype. The chain is built from TRBV7-8 and TRBJ2-7; possibly TRBD1 for D (5 bases). Trimming took 1 base from V and 5 from J, leaving 9 bases between them. The CDR3 runs to 13 residues. Germline lookup yields CDR1 SGHVS and CDR2 FQNEAQ. As DNA, the CDR3 is TGTGCCAGCAGCTTAGAGCAGGGCAACGAGCAGTACTTC. It is translated as CASSLEQGNEQYF.

The rearrangement uses TRBV2 and TRBJ2-3; no firm D call. Germline V CDR1 and CDR2: SNHLY, FYNNEI. V lost 3 bases, J lost 2 bases, and 12 bases lay in between. The CDR3 has 15 amino acids. The DNA of the CDR3 is TGTGCCAGCAGTGAGATCGGGTTGGACACAGATACGCAGTATTTT. This encodes CASSEIGLDTDTQYF.

The chain recombines TRBV7-9 with TRBJ1-2; no reliable D call. This CDR3 is 14 amino acids long. Germline CDR1 SEHNR, CDR2 FQNEAQ (reference sequence). Trimming removed 1 base at V and 10 bases at J, with 16 bases between. This CDR3 reads CASSLVMGGNYYTF. DNA for the CDR3: TGTGCCAGCAGCTTAGTTATGGGCGGAAACTACTACACCTTC. Complete variable domain (other parts from reference TRBV7-9 and TRBJ1-2): DTGVSQNPRHKITKRGQNVTFRCDPISEHNRLYWYRQTLGQGPEFLTYFQNEAQLEKSRLLSDRFSAERPKGSFSTLEIQRTEQGDSAMYLCASSLVMGGNYYTFGSGTRLTVV.

This clonotype was seen many times. The chain carries TRBV4-2 and TRBJ1-6; the D gene is possibly TRBD1 (6 bases). The V and J ends lost 4 bases and 8 bases respectively, with 18 bases between them. Germline lookup yields CDR1 LGHNA and CDR2 YNFKEQ. The CDR3 runs to 16 residues. Here the CDR3 reads CASSRIATGKHSPLHF. The CDR3, as DNA: TGTGCCAGCAGCCGAATAGCGACAGGAAAACATTCACCCCTCCACTTT.

In regard to this clonotype: Germline is not matched at one junction end, which may reflect a read error. V and J are TRBV19 and TRBJ1-1, with D unresolved. CDR1 LNHDA and CDR2 SQIVND come from the germline V gene (reference sequence). The CDR3 has 14 residues. The CDR3 reads CACSPGATNTEAFF. The CDR3 region has the DNA TGTGCCTGTAGTCCCGGCGCAACGAACACTGAAGCTTTCTTT. Filled out from reference TRBV19 and TRBJ1-1, the complete variable domain reads DGGITQSPKYLFRKEGQNVTLSCEQNLNHDAMYWYRQDPGQGLRLIYYSQIVNDFQKGDIAEGYSVSREKKESFPLTVTSAQKNPTAFYLCACSPGATNTEAFFGQGTRLTVV.

The genes are TRBV28 and TRBJ2-5, with D perhaps matching TRBD1 (8 bases). Germline V gene sequence: CDR1 MDHEN, CDR2 SYDVKM. With 1 base removed from V and 2 bases from J, the gap between germline ends came to 17 bases. The CDR3 has 17 amino acids. CDR3 nucleotide sequence: TGTGCCAGCAGTTTATCAAGGACAGGGAGGGGACAAGAGACCCAGTACTTC. Translating gives CASSLSRTGRGQETQYF.